This T cell receptor (beta chain) comes out of a study of T cell responses to AZD1222 COVID-19 vaccine. The study's findings and limits: Repertoire sampling was restricted to post-peak T cell response timepoints.

About this clone: Its target is not known.

The protocol was immunoSEQ multiplex PCR, while the TCRdb copy is restricted to in-frame clones and leaves out a portion. Of more than 95,000 clones detected, roughly 89% appear once; the ten largest clones hold around 30%. The TCR comes from an adult in good health. The starting material was peripheral blood, obtained on day 0 of AZD1222 vaccination.

CDR3 residues: CAISPPAWSSGANVLTF. The DNA of the CDR3 is TGTGCCATCAGTCCCCCAGCCTGGAGCTCTGGGGCCAACGTCCTGACTTTC. The chain combines TRBV10-3 with TRBJ2-6; no definite D call. This CDR3 spans 17 amino acids. V lost 5 bases, J lost 0 bases, and 14 bases lay in between. Germline V gene sequence: CDR1 ENHRY, CDR2 SYGVKD.